The 4 T cell receptor beta chains below all came from one sample that was sequenced in a study of OX40 agonist ivuxolimab in advanced cancers. Sequencing was performed with immunoSEQ multiplex PCR; in TCRdb, only in-frame clones are kept and a portion is missing. This sample has around 25,000 clones; roughly 82% occur once, and the top ten carry 13% to 15%. The sequenced sample was CD4+ or CD8+ T cells sorted from blood, obtained in a trial of the OX40 agonist ivuxolimab. Receptor source: an adult with an advanced solid tumor such as melanoma, head and neck, liver or kidney cancer.

This clone was found a few times. The chain carries TRBV4-2 and TRBJ1-1, with D possibly being TRBD1 (5 bases). V dropped 3 bases and J dropped 6 bases, with 11 bases sitting between them. The germline V gene encodes CDR1 LGHNA and CDR2 YNFKEQ. The CDR3 length is 13 residues. The chain's CDR3 is CASSHGGLAEAFF. CDR3 bases: TGTGCCAGCAGCCACGGGGGGTTGGCTGAAGCTTTCTTT.

This clone is labeled as medium-sized. The chain has TRBV9 and TRBJ1-4; D unresolved. The germline V and J ends were trimmed by 6 bases and 5 bases, with 14 bases remaining between them. CDR1 and CDR2 (germline): SGDLS, YYNGEE. The length of the CDR3 is 14 residues. DNA of the CDR3: TGTGCCAGCAACCAAGGAAGGCTAAATGAAAAACTGTTTTTT. Protein: CASNQGRLNEKLFF.

The CDR3 nucleotides read TGTGCCAGCAGTTATAGCGGGGGGACTCAAGAGACCCAGTACTTC. Protein: CASSYSGGTQETQYF. V is TRBV6-5 and J is TRBJ2-5, with 10 bases matching TRBD2. Germline V CDR1 and CDR2: MNHEY, SVGAGI. Trimming cost V 3 bases and J 2 bases; bases outside gene matches: 3. The CDR3 is 15 amino acids.

The chain employs TRBV29-1 and TRBJ2-2; no clear D. The CDR3 runs to 14 residues. Trimming left V 2 bases short and J 3 bases short, with 10 bases between. Germline V gene sequence: CDR1 SQVTM, CDR2 ANQGSEA. The CDR3 protein is CSVEKGLDTGELFF. CDR3 coding DNA: TGCAGCGTTGAAAAGGGTCTTGACACCGGGGAGCTGTTTTTT.